The 26 T cell receptor beta chains presented below share a single source sample, sequenced in a study of T cells after yellow fever vaccination. TCRdb used MiXCR to reprocess the 5' RACE reads, holding one entry per CDR3 protein. This sample has just under 30,000 distinct CDR3 sequences, with about 4.7% found just once. The starting material was CD8+ T cells sorted from PBMCs, obtained 10 days after the yellow fever booster vaccination. The origin of the receptors is a man aged 25 to 45 who received the YFV17D yellow fever vaccine.

Many counts were recorded for this clonotype. The V call is TRBV6-6, the J call TRBJ2-7; D is unresolved. Germline CDR1 is MNHNY and CDR2 is SVGAGI (reference sequence). The ends were cut back, 0 bases at V and 7 bases at J, with 7 bases in the middle. There are 12 residues in the CDR3. CDR3 sequence: CASSYSSFEQYF. The CDR3 DNA is TGTGCCAGCAGTTACTCCTCCTTTGAGCAGTACTTC.

The chain is built from TRBV5-8 and TRBJ2-2; 9 bases match TRBD1. This CDR3 comprises 15 residues. Trimming took 0 bases from V and 7 from J; bases not matched to a gene: 4. From germline, CDR1 is SGHTS and CDR2 YDEGEE. The CDR3 loop is CASSLDRGQVGELFF. CDR3 DNA: TGTGCCAGCAGCTTGGACAGGGGGCAAGTCGGGGAGCTGTTTTTT.

This clonotype was recorded at least ten times. V usage is TRBV18 and J usage is TRBJ2-7; a possible D gene is TRBD1 (6 bases). V lost 8 bases to trimming and J lost 3 bases, with 20 bases between them. The CDR3 extends over 15 amino acids. Germline V CDR1 and CDR2: KGHSH, LQKENI. The DNA for the CDR3 is TGTGCCAGCCGGGATAACAGGGCTCCGATCTACGAGCAGTACTTC. It codes for CASRDNRAPIYEQYF.

This clonotype has ten or more counts. V and J are TRBV12-3 or TRBV12-4 and TRBJ1-2; tentatively, D is TRBD1 (6 bases). The CDR3 is made up of 13 amino acids. Trimming left V 6 bases short and J 2 bases short, with 10 bases between. For the CDR3, the DNA is TGTGCCAGCAGGGGGACATCGAACTATGGCTACACCTTC. Its protein is CASRGTSNYGYTF.

This chain uses TRBV7-2 with TRBJ2-7, with 7 bases fitting TRBD2. The CDR3 spans 12 residues. In germline, CDR1 is SGHTA, CDR2 FQGNSA. The ends lost 5 bases at V and 7 bases at J; junction bases unmatched: 5. DNA of the CDR3: TGTGCCAGCAGCCTTGGGACTACTGAGCAGTACTTC. This translates into CASSLGTTEQYF.

This clonotype was observed many times. The chain joins TRBV27 to TRBJ2-1; unclear D gene. The CDR3 loop spans 13 amino acids. Deletions cut 5 bases from V and 3 bases from J, with 8 bases between. Germline CDR1 MNHEY, CDR2 SMNVEV (reference sequence). The CDR3 protein is CASSLSYYNEQFF. The CDR3, as DNA: TGTGCCAGCAGTCTCAGTTACTACAATGAGCAGTTCTTC.

This clonotype was counted at least ten times. The chain employs TRBV5-4 and TRBJ1-1, with 8 bases identical to TRBD1. CDR3 length: 14 residues. Trimming at V came to 7 bases and at J to 4 bases, leaving 9 bases not matched to a gene. Per the germline V gene, CDR1 is SGHNT and CDR2 is YYREEE (reference sequence). This CDR3 reads CASQTGAMGTEAFF. DNA of the CDR3: TGTGCCAGCCAGACAGGGGCGATGGGCACTGAAGCTTTCTTT.

In this sample, this clonotype turned up many times. This chain links TRBV25-1 with TRBJ2-3; D is unresolved. V dropped 4 bases and J dropped 4 bases, with 0 bases sitting between them. Germline-derived CDR1 and CDR2 are MGHDK and SYGVNS. The CDR3 is made up of 10 amino acids. CDR3 loop: CASSADTQYF. The CDR3 nucleotides read TGTGCCAGCAGTGCAGATACGCAGTATTTT.

Ten or more counts support this clonotype. The V call is TRBV20-1, the J call TRBJ2-7, with D possibly being TRBD1 or TRBD2 (7 bases each). V lost 6 bases to trimming and J lost 0 bases, with 21 bases between them. The CDR3 has 16 amino acids. CDR1 and CDR2 (germline): DFQATT, SNEGSKA (reference sequence). The CDR3 bases are TGCAGTGCCCCGGGTGGGGGAGGGGGCCCCTCCTACGAGCAGTACTTC. It encodes CSAPGGGGGPSYEQYF.

This clonotype was detected ten times or more. J is TRBJ2-1 and V is TRBV27; no clear D gene. CDR3 length: 12 residues. Between the trimmed V and J ends, which lost 4 bases and 7 bases, there was a span of 8 bases. CDR1 is MNHEY and CDR2 is SMNVEV in the germline V gene (reference sequence). CDR3 residues: CASSSSRNEQFF. CDR3 DNA: TGTGCCAGCAGTTCTAGTAGGAATGAGCAGTTCTTC.

This clonotype was seen many times. This rearrangement joins TRBV15 to TRBJ2-2, with 10 bases lining up with TRBD2. Germline CDR1 is LNHNV and CDR2 is YYDKDF (reference sequence). Trimming at V came to 0 bases and at J to 9 bases, leaving 1 base not matched to a gene. This CDR3 region has 14 residues. As DNA, the CDR3 is TGTGCCACCAGCAGAGAGACTAGCGGGTGGGAGCTGTTTTTT. It yields the protein CATSRETSGWELFF.

This clonotype was counted many times. The CDR3 protein is CASSLQESSPLHF. The CDR3 region has the DNA TGTGCCAGCAGCCTACAAGAAAGTTCACCCCTCCACTTT. This chain joins TRBV9 and TRBJ1-6; no clear D. Germline V lookup: CDR1 SGDLS, CDR2 YYNGEE. Deletions cut 4 bases from V and 9 bases from J, with 11 bases between. The length of the CDR3 is 13 residues.

This clonotype was detected ten times or more. The V call is TRBV6-1, the J call TRBJ2-7, with TRBD2 matching 15 bases. The CDR3 extends over 15 amino acids. The ends lost 10 bases at V and 3 bases at J; junction bases unmatched: 7. The germline V gene encodes CDR1 MNHNS and CDR2 SASEGT. In DNA, the CDR3 is TGTGCCACCAGAGAGGGACTAGCGGGAGGCTACGAGCAGTACTTC. This encodes CATREGLAGGYEQYF.

This clonotype was recorded many times. V is TRBV7-9 and J is TRBJ2-1, with D maybe TRBD1 (6 bases). This CDR3 has 14 amino acids. CDR1 and CDR2 from the germline V gene are SEHNR and FQNEAQ (reference sequence). V lost 1 base and J 4 bases, leaving 8 bases between the germline ends. CDR3 bases: TGTGCCAGCAGCTTAGAGGACAGTTACAATGAGCAGTTCTTC. Its protein is CASSLEDSYNEQFF.

This clonotype was counted at least ten times. This chain connects TRBV25-1 to TRBJ2-1; D possibly corresponds to TRBD1 (6 bases). Deletions cut 3 bases from V and 3 bases from J, with 15 bases between. The CDR3 loop spans 16 amino acids. The germline gives CDR1 MGHDK, CDR2 SYGVNS. The CDR3 spells CASSDLPGHHYNEQFF. The DNA for the CDR3 is TGTGCCAGCAGTGACCTCCCGGGACACCACTACAATGAGCAGTTCTTC.

This clonotype was detected ten times or more. V and J are TRBV29-1 and TRBJ2-2; 14 bases are a match to TRBD2. In germline, CDR1 is SQVTM, CDR2 ANQGSEA. This CDR3 is 16 amino acids long. DNA for the CDR3: TGCACCGTGGGACTAGCGGGAGCTCCGAACACCGGGGAGCTGTTTTTT. Protein product: CTVGLAGAPNTGELFF.

This clonotype was observed at least ten times. V usage is TRBV15 and J usage is TRBJ2-6; 7 bases are a match to TRBD1. V shed 2 bases, J shed 0 bases, and the junction held 10 bases outside the gene matches. The CDR3 consists of 19 residues. The V gene's germline CDR1 is LNHNV and CDR2 YYDKDF (reference sequence). The CDR3 is CATSRSPGQPISGANVLTF. CDR3 in DNA: TGTGCCACCAGCAGAAGTCCGGGACAGCCAATCTCTGGGGCCAACGTCCTGACTTTC.

This clonotype appeared many times. For the CDR3, the DNA is TGTGCCAGCAGTTTATCGAGGGACAATGAGCAGTTCTTC. Translation: CASSLSRDNEQFF. This chain links TRBV27 with TRBJ2-1; tentatively, D is TRBD2 (5 bases). The CDR3 spans 13 residues. Germline lookup yields CDR1 MNHEY and CDR2 SMNVEV (reference sequence). The V gene lost 0 bases and the J gene lost 5 bases, with 5 bases spanning the gap.

The table lists this clonotype with many counts. The chain couples TRBV21-1 to TRBJ2-2; the DNA was not compared with TRBD1, the D call given in the table. TRBV21-1 is annotated as a pseudogene. This CDR3 has 17 residues. CDR3 coding DNA: TGTGCCAGCAGCAAACGGCGGAACAGGTTGGACACCGGGGAGCTGTTTTTT. Its translation is CASSKRRNRLDTGELFF.

This clonotype was seen many times. This chain uses TRBV10-3 with TRBJ2-1; 9 nucleotides align to TRBD2. The length of the CDR3 is 16 residues. The ends lost 0 bases at V and 7 bases at J; junction bases unmatched: 7. The germline V gene encodes CDR1 ENHRY and CDR2 SYGVKD. The CDR3 here is CAISESIGTSRNEQFF. The CDR3 region has the DNA TGTGCCATCAGTGAGTCCATAGGGACTAGCAGGAATGAGCAGTTCTTC.

This clonotype was picked up many times. V gene TRBV11-2 combines with J gene TRBJ2-5, with a weak D call TRBD2 (6 bases). V was cut by 5 bases and J by 0 bases, with 10 bases left in between. Germline V lookup: CDR1 SGHAT, CDR2 FQNNGV. This CDR3 spans 14 amino acids. As DNA, the CDR3 is TGTGCCAGCAGCATGGGGGACTACCAAGAGACCCAGTACTTC. Its translation: CASSMGDYQETQYF.

The sample holds many counts of this clonotype. This chain joins TRBV4-3 and TRBJ2-5, with D perhaps matching TRBD1 (6 bases). The CDR3 totals 17 residues. CDR1 is LGHNA and CDR2 is YSLEER in the germline V gene. V was shortened by 0 bases and J by 7 bases, with 21 bases between the two germline ends. The DNA for the CDR3 is TGCGCCAGCAGCCAAGAGGGTCCCGGGACAACGACAGGGACCCAGTACTTC. This encodes CASSQEGPGTTTGTQYF.

This clonotype came up many times. The chain uses TRBV29-1 and TRBJ2-7; the D is unclear. The germline gives CDR1 SQVTM, CDR2 ANQGSEA. V lost 3 bases to trimming and J lost 5 bases, with 17 bases between them. The CDR3 consists of 14 residues. The CDR3 loop is CSVDGIGVDDEQYF. For the CDR3, the DNA is TGCAGCGTTGATGGTATTGGCGTCGATGACGAGCAGTACTTC.

This clonotype appeared many times. This chain joins TRBV5-4 and TRBJ2-7; 8 positions agree with TRBD2. The germline V gene encodes CDR1 SGHNT and CDR2 YYREEE (reference sequence). V trimming: 3 bases; J trimming: 2 bases; junction bases outside the gene matches: 4. This CDR3 contains 14 residues. The DNA for the CDR3 is TGTGCCAGCAGCTCGCGCGGGGGGACCTACGAGCAGTACTTC. Translation: CASSSRGGTYEQYF.

This clonotype was recorded at least ten times. The CDR3, as DNA: TGCAGCGTTGCCCTTGGACAGGGTACTGCAGCCCACGAGCAGTACTTC. Its protein product is CSVALGQGTAAHEQYF. The chain employs TRBV29-1 and TRBJ2-7; 8 bases agree with TRBD1. The J segment lost 5 bases and the V segment lost 4 bases, leaving 16 bases of the junction unmatched. The CDR3 covers 16 residues. Germline loops: CDR1 SQVTM, CDR2 ANQGSEA.

This clonotype appeared many times. The V gene is TRBV6-5, the J gene TRBJ2-5; 12 nucleotides agree with TRBD2. CDR1 and CDR2 from the germline V gene are MNHEY and SVGAGI. The CDR3 has 14 residues. V lost 10 bases, J lost 4 bases, and 7 bases stayed unmatched. CDR3 sequence (DNA): TGTGCCACCGCGACTAGCGGGAGTGGAGAGACCCAGTACTTC. It yields the protein CATATSGSGETQYF.